These 10 T cell receptor beta chains originate from one sample sequenced in a study of Graves' ophthalmopathy and Graves' hyperthyroidism. Amplification of the TCR beta CDR3 regions used RNA transcripts (as template). Second-round multiplex PCR came after first-round RT-PCR with HTBI primers. MiXCR was run by TCRdb on the multiplex PCR reads, yielding one entry per CDR3 protein. The sample has some 520,000 distinct CDR3 sequences; under 15% are singletons. Specimen: blood. These receptor sequences come from a woman in her 30s with Graves' ophthalmopathy.

In its sample, this clonotype was seen many times. This sequence joins TRBV27 and TRBJ1-1, with D uncertain. Between the trimmed V and J ends, which lost 2 bases and 3 bases, there was a span of 7 bases. The CDR3 loop spans 13 amino acids. Per the germline V gene, CDR1 is MNHEY and CDR2 is SMNVEV (reference sequence). CDR3 DNA: TGTGCCAGCAGTTTAGTCAGTTACACTGAAGCTTTCTTT. Protein sequence: CASSLVSYTEAFF.

The chain carries TRBV11-1 and TRBJ2-4, with D possibly being TRBD2 (5 bases). V lost 1 base and J lost 8, with 15 bases in between. The CDR3 consists of 15 residues. Germline V lookup: CDR1 SGHAT, CDR2 FQDESV (reference sequence). For the CDR3, the DNA is TGTGCCAGCAGCTTAGGTTCCGGGGTTGGTGACATTCAGTACTTC. Its protein is CASSLGSGVGDIQYF.

This clonotype was counted many times. V and J are TRBV12-3 or TRBV12-4 and TRBJ1-5; D unresolved. The CDR3 length is 13 residues. V gave up 6 bases and J gave up 5 bases, with 11 bases separating them. For the CDR3, the DNA is TGTGCCAGCAGCGAACCCCCCGATCAGCCCCAGCATTTT. Protein sequence: CASSEPPDQPQHF.

This clonotype showed up many times. The CDR3, as DNA: TGCAGTGCTTATACAGGGGGAGGTTCACCCCTCCACTTT. This codes for CSAYTGGGSPLHF. The chain links TRBV20-1 to TRBJ1-6, with 8 bases that match TRBD1. Trimming at V came to 5 bases and at J to 9 bases, leaving 6 bases not matched to a gene. Germline V gene data show CDR1 as DFQATT and CDR2 as SNEGSKA (reference sequence). The CDR3 contains 13 residues.

This clonotype was counted many times. The V call is TRBV11-1, the J call TRBJ2-2, with 8 bases matching TRBD1. The germline V gene has CDR1 SGHAT and CDR2 FQDESV (reference sequence). J gave up 6 bases and V 3 bases, and 9 bases lay outside the gene matches. The CDR3 loop spans 16 amino acids. CDR3 region: CASSFRGPSRAGELFF. CDR3 nucleotides: TGTGCCAGCAGCTTCAGGGGGCCCTCCCGCGCCGGGGAGCTGTTTTTT.

This clonotype was picked up many times. J is TRBJ1-2 and V is TRBV30, with D hard to call. V lost 2 bases and J lost 4, with 20 bases in between. The CDR3 covers 16 residues. Germline lookup yields CDR1 GTSNPN and CDR2 SVGIG (reference sequence). The DNA of the CDR3 is TGTGCCTGGAGTCCCCATAGGACGGCCGCTACCTATGGCTACACCTTC. Protein: CAWSPHRTAATYGYTF.

This clonotype has just a few counts. The CDR3 sequence is CASSQDLDRARNQPQHF. CDR3 nucleotide sequence: TGCGCCAGCAGCCAGGATTTGGACAGGGCGAGAAATCAGCCCCAGCATTTT. The J gene is TRBJ1-5, the V gene TRBV4-1; TRBD1 aligns across 8 bases. From germline, CDR1 is MGHRA and CDR2 YSYEKL. The CDR3 consists of 17 residues. V shed 3 bases and J 4 bases; nucleotides not matched to a gene: 11.

This clonotype was counted many times. The V gene is TRBV12-3 or TRBV12-4, the J gene TRBJ1-1; D is uncertain. The CDR3 length is 13 residues. V was cut by 3 bases and J by 4 bases, with 9 bases left in between. This CDR3 is CASSFGGSTEAFF. CDR3 bases: TGTGCCAGCAGTTTTGGCGGTAGCACTGAAGCTTTCTTT.

This clonotype was seen repeatedly, ten times or more. This rearrangement joins TRBV9 to TRBJ2-7, with a possible D match to TRBD1 (6 bases). The germline V gene has CDR1 SGDLS and CDR2 YYNGEE. The CDR3 extends over 13 amino acids. Trimming took 3 bases from V and 5 from J, leaving 12 bases between them. CDR3 sequence reads: CASSGPGHHEQYF. CDR3 sequence (DNA): TGTGCCAGCAGCGGACCGGGACATCACGAGCAGTACTTC.

This clonotype came up many times. This chain connects TRBV9 to TRBJ1-3; 9 nucleotides align to TRBD1. V lost 3 bases and J lost 4; bases outside the gene matches: 17. Looked up from germline, CDR1 is SGDLS and CDR2 is YYNGEE. The CDR3 runs 19 residues. Here the CDR3 reads CASSARTGARIRGGNTIYF. CDR3 sequence (DNA): TGTGCCAGCAGCGCCCGGACAGGGGCGAGGATAAGGGGAGGAAACACCATATATTTT. The whole variable domain, filled in from reference TRBV9 and TRBJ1-3, reads DSGVTQTPKHLITATGQRVTLRCSPRSGDLSVYWYQQSLDQGLQFLIQYYNGEERAKGNILERFSAQQFPDLHSELNLSSLELGDSALYFCASSARTGARIRGGNTIYFGEGSWLTVV.